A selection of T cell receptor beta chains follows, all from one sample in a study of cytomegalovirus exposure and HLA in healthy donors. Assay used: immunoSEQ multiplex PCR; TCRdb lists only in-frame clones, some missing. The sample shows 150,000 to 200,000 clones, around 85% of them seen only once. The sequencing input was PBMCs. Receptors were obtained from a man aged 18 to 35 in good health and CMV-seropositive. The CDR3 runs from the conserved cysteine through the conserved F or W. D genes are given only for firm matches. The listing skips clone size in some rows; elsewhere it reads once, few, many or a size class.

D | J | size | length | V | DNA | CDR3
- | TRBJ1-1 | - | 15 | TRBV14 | TGTGCCAGCAGCCCTCGACACCTCATGAACACTGAAGCTTTCTTT | CASSPRHLMNTEAFF
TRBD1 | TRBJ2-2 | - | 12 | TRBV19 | TGTGCCAGTAGGACAGGGTCCGGGGAGCTGTTTTTT | CASRTGSGELFF
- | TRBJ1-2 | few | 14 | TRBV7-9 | TGTGCCAGCAGCTTAGAAGTCAGGGTTGGAGGCTACACCTTC | CASSLEVRVGGYTF
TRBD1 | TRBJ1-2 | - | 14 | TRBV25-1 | TGTGCCAGCAGTGCTGGGGGGACAGCTTATGGCTACACCTTC | CASSAGGTAYGYTF
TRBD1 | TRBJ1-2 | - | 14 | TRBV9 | TGTGCCAGCAGCGCCACCCAGGGGGCGCGTGGCTACACCTTC | CASSATQGARGYTF
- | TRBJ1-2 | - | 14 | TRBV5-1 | TGCGCCAGCAGCTTGTATGAGAACTCCTATGGCTACACCTTC | CASSLYENSYGYTF
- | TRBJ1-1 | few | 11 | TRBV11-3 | TGTGCCAGCAGCTTGACAGATGAAGCTTTCTTT | CASSLTDEAFF
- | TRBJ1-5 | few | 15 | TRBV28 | TGTGCCAGCACCGCTGGGAGGCGGGGCAATCAGCCCCAGCATTTT | CASTAGRRGNQPQHF
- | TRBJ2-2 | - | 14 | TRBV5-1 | TGCGCCAGCAGCTTGCGAGGGTTGGACGGGGAGCTGTTTTTT | CASSLRGLDGELFF
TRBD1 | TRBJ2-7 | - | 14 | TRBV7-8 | TGTGCCAGCAGCTCCGGGACAGGAACCTACGAGCAGTACTTC | CASSSGTGTYEQYF
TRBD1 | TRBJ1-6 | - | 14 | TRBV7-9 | TGTGCCAGCAGCATCGACAGGGGTAATTCACCCCTCCACTTT | CASSIDRGNSPLHF
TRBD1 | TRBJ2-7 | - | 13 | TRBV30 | TGTGCCCGACAGGGAAAGGGTCCCTACGAGCAGTACTTC | CARQGKGPYEQYF
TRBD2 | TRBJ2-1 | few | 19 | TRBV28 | TGTGCCAGCAGCTTTGTAGGGCTAGCGGGAGGGCCCCATTACAATGAGCAGTTCTTC | CASSFVGLAGGPHYNEQFF
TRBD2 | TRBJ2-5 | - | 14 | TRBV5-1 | TGCGCCAGCAGACTAAGGGCGGGGGAAGAGACCCAGTACTTC | CASRLRAGEETQYF
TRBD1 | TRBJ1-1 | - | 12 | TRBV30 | TGTGCCTTACAGGGGATGAACACTGAAGCTTTCTTT | CALQGMNTEAFF
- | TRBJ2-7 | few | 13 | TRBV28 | TGTGCCAGCAGTTTAGTCGAGACCTACGAGCAGTACTTC | CASSLVETYEQYF
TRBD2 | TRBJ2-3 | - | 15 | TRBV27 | TGTGCCAGCAGTCCCGCGGGACTAGTCATGGATACGCAGTATTTT | CASSPAGLVMDTQYF
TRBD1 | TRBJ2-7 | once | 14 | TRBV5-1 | TGCGCCAGCAGTAAGGAGACAGGGGTAAACGAGCAGTACTTC | CASSKETGVNEQYF
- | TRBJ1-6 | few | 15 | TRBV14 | TGTGCCAGCAGCCAAGACCCTCGGGGGGGCTCACCCCTCCACTTT | CASSQDPRGGSPLHF
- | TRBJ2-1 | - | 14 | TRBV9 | TGTGCCAGCAGCCCGACCGGGACATACAATGAGCAGTTCTTC | CASSPTGTYNEQFF
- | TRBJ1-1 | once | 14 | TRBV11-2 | TGTGCCAGCAGCCCGGGGGTGATGGGCACTGAAGCTTTCTTT | CASSPGVMGTEAFF
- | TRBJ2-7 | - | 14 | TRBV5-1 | TGCGCCAGCAGCTTGGACAGGGACCCCTACGAGCAGTACTTC | CASSLDRDPYEQYF
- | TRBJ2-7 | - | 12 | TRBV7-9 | TGTGCCAGCAGCTTAGTCGGCTACGAGCAGTACTTC | CASSLVGYEQYF
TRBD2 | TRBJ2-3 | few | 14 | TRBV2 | TGTGCCGACAGACTAGCGGGCAGGACAGATACGCAGTATTTT | CADRLAGRTDTQYF
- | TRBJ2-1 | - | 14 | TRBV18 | TGTGCCAGCTCACCAGTGGGGGCAGGCGATGAGCAGTTCTTC | CASSPVGAGDEQFF
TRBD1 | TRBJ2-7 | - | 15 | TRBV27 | TGTGCCAGCAGTCCCCTGGCGGGACAGGCCTACGAGCAGTACTTC | CASSPLAGQAYEQYF
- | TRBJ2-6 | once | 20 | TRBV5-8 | TGTGCCAGCAGCTTGGGGGCAGGTCGTAACCCCTACTCTGGGGCCAACGTCCTGACTTTC | CASSLGAGRNPYSGANVLTF
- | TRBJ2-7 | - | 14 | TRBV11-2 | TGTGCCAGCAGCTTCGGGGGGCTCTCCTACGAGCAGTACTTC | CASSFGGLSYEQYF
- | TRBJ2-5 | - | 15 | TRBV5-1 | TGCGCCAGCTTGGAGGGGACCGGGGCCCAAGAGACCCAGTACTTC | CASLEGTGAQETQYF
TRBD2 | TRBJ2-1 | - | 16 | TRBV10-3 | TGTGCCATCAGCGGGTCGAGGACTAGCCCCTACAATGAGCAGTTCTTC | CAISGSRTSPYNEQFF
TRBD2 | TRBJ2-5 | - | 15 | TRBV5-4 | TGTGCCAGCAGCTCCCCCGGACTAGCGGAAGAGACCCAGTACTTC | CASSSPGLAEETQYF
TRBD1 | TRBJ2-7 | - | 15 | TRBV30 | TGTGCCTGGACTATCCCACAGGGGTCTCGGGGCGAGCAGTACTTC | CAWTIPQGSRGEQYF
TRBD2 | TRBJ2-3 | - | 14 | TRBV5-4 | TGTGCCAGCAGCTTGGATCTAGCGGGGGAAACGCAGTATTTT | CASSLDLAGETQYF
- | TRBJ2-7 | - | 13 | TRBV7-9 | TGTGCCAGCAATGGGGAGTTTGGCTACGAGCAGTACTTC | CASNGEFGYEQYF
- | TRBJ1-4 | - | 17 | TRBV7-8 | TGTGCCAGCAGCCTGACGGGACACCTTGCAACTAATGAAAAACTGTTTTTT | CASSLTGHLATNEKLFF
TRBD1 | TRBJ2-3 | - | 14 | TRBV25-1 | TGTGCCAGCACTAGGACAGGCCCCAGAGATACGCAGTATTTT | CASTRTGPRDTQYF
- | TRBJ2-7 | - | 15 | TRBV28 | TGTGCCAGCAGACCCCCTAGCATTTTCTCCTACGAGCAGTACTTC | CASRPPSIFSYEQYF
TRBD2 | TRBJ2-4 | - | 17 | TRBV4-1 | TGCGCCAGCAGCCAGCCCCTAGCGGGCGAAGACAAAAACATTCAGTACTTC | CASSQPLAGEDKNIQYF
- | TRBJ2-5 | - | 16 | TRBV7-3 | TGTGCCAGCAGCCCGGAAGTCCTAGGATGGGTAGAGACCCAGTACTTC | CASSPEVLGWVETQYF
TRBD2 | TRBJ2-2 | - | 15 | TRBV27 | TGTGCCAGCAGACCTAGCGGGAGTGGCACCGGGGAGCTGTTTTTT | CASRPSGSGTGELFF
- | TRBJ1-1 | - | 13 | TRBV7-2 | TGTGCCAGCAGCTTTGGGCTCCGCACTGAAGCTTTCTTT | CASSFGLRTEAFF
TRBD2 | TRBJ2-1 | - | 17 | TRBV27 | TGTGCCAGCAAGTTTGCGTCTAGCGGGGGGGGGAACAATGAGCAGTTCTTC | CASKFASSGGGNNEQFF
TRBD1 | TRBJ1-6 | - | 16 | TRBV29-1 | TGCAGCGTTGATAAAATGGGACAGGCGTATAATTCACCCCTCCACTTT | CSVDKMGQAYNSPLHF
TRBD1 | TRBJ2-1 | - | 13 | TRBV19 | TGTGCCAGTACGGACAGGGGGAGAGATGAGCAGTTCTTC | CASTDRGRDEQFF
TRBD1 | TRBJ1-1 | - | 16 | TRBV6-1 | TGTGCCAGCAGTGAAGAAAGAGGGGGCTGGGGTACTGAAGCTTTCTTT | CASSEERGGWGTEAFF
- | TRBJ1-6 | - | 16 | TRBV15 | TGTGCCACCAGCAGGTTCGGACAAGATCGTAGTTCACCCCTCCACTTT | CATSRFGQDRSSPLHF
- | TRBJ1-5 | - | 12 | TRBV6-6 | TGTGCCAGCAAGACGGGTGGTCAGCCCCAGCATTTT | CASKTGGQPQHF